This passage covers 6 T cell receptor beta chains from one sample sequenced in a study of blood T cell repertoires in COVID-19. Only in-frame clones appear in the TCRdb table, and some are missing; sequencing was by immunoSEQ multiplex PCR. The sample lists around 97,000 clones; about 80% were seen once. The material sequenced was peripheral blood. The receptors were sampled from a human donor in a cohort sampled during active COVID-19.

The chain has TRBV9 and TRBJ2-7, with 7 bases identical to TRBD2. With 3 bases clipped from V and 6 bases from J, the junction kept 9 bases outside the gene matches. Germline assignment: CDR1 SGDLS and CDR2 YYNGEE. CDR3 length: 14 amino acids. CDR3 amino acids: CASSALGGPGEQYF. CDR3 nucleotide sequence: TGTGCCAGCAGCGCCTTGGGAGGGCCTGGCGAGCAGTACTTC.

This chain uses TRBV11-2 with TRBJ2-2; a possible D gene is TRBD1 (5 bases). The CDR3 runs to 18 residues. V was shortened by 5 bases and J by 0 bases, with 19 bases between the two germline ends. Germline CDR1 and CDR2: SGHAT and FQNNGV. The CDR3 spells CASSPQPQGSANTGELFF. Written as DNA, the CDR3 is TGTGCCAGCAGCCCCCAGCCCCAGGGATCCGCGAACACCGGGGAGCTGTTTTTT.

J is TRBJ2-3 and V is TRBV3-1 (or the pseudogene TRBV3-2), with TRBD2 identical over 9 bases. The CDR3 contains 19 residues. The germline V gene encodes CDR1 LGHDT and CDR2 YNNKEL (reference sequence). With V trimmed by 0 bases and J by 0 bases, 10 bases remained unmatched. In nucleotides, the CDR3 is TGTGCCAGCAGCCAAGAAGGAGCGGGGGGCCCCCCAAGCACAGATACGCAGTATTTT. This codes for CASSQEGAGGPPSTDTQYF.

The chain employs TRBV6-1 and TRBJ1-3; D gene unclear. The V and J ends lost 3 bases and 4 bases respectively, with 10 bases between them. Germline lookup yields CDR1 MNHNS and CDR2 SASEGT. The length of the CDR3 is 14 residues. The CDR3 spells CASSESISGNTIYF. For the CDR3, the DNA is TGTGCCAGCAGTGAGAGTATTTCCGGAAACACCATATATTTT.

V is TRBV11-2 and J is TRBJ2-7; D is possibly TRBD1 (5 bases). Germline CDR1 is SGHAT and CDR2 is FQNNGV. Trimming stripped 4 bases from V and 6 bases from J, with 16 bases between. The CDR3 is 14 residues long. The CDR3 is CASSSQGMPGEQYF. For the CDR3, the DNA is TGTGCCAGCAGCTCCCAGGGTATGCCGGGCGAGCAGTACTTC.

V gene TRBV27 combines with J gene TRBJ1-1, with D hard to call. Germline lookup yields CDR1 MNHEY and CDR2 SMNVEV (reference sequence). V lost 6 bases, J lost 4 bases, and 6 bases lay in between. The CDR3 loop spans 11 amino acids. The CDR3 region is CASSRGTEAFF. For the CDR3, the DNA is TGTGCCAGCAGCCGGGGCACTGAAGCTTTCTTT.